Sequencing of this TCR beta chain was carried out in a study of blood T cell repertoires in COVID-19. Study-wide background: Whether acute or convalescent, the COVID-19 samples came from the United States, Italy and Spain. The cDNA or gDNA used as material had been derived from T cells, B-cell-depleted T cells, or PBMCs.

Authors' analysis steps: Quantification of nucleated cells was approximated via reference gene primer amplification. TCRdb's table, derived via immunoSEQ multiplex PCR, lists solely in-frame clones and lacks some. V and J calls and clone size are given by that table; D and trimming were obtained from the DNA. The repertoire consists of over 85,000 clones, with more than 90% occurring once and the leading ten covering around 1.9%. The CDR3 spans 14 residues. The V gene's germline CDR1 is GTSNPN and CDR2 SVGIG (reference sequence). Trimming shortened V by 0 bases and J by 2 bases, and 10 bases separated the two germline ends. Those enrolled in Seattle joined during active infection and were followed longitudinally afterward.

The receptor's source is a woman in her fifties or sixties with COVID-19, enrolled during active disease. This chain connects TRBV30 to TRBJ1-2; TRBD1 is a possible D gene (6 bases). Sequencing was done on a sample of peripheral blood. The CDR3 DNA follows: TGTGCCTGGAGTGTACAGGACAGAAACTATGGCTACACCTTC. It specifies CAWSVQDRNYGYTF.